This T cell receptor (beta chain) was found in a study of identical twins. TCRdb analysed the 5' RACE reads with MiXCR anew, one entry per CDR3 protein. The data hold 650,000 to 750,000 distinct CDR3 sequences, with approximately 22% observed a single time. The CDR3 is 13 amino acids. V lost 8 bases to trimming and J lost 0 bases, with 11 bases between them. Germline CDR1 and CDR2: DFQATT and SNEGSKA (reference sequence). These data are also associated with another study on T cells expressing NK-cell markers.

The sequence came from a young woman in good health. The gene calls are TRBV20-1 and TRBJ2-1, with D perhaps matching TRBD1 (5 bases). Sequenced material: PBMCs. This CDR3 is CSTTGNSYNEQFF. In DNA, the CDR3 is TGCAGTACCACAGGAAACTCCTACAATGAGCAGTTCTTC.